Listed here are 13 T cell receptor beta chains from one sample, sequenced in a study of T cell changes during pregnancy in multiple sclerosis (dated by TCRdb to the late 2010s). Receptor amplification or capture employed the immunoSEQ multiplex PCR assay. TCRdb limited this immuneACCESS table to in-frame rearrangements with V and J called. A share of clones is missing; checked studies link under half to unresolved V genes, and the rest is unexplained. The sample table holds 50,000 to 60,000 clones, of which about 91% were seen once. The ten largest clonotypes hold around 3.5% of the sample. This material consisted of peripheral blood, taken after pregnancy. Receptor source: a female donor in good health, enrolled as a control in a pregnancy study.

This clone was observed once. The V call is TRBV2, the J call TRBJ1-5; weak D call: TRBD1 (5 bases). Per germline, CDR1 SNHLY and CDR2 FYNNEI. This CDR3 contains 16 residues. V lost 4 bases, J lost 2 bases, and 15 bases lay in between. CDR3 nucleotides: TGTGCCAGCAGTGGAAGGGGAGGAATGGGCAATCAGCCCCAGCATTTT. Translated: CASSGRGGMGNQPQHF.

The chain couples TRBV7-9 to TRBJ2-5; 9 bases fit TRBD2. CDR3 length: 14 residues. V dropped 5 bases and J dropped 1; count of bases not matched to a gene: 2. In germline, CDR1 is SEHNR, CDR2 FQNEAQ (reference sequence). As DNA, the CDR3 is TGTGCCAGCAGCCATAGCGGGGGCCAAGAGACCCAGTACTTC. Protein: CASSHSGGQETQYF.

The CDR3 loop reads CASIPPTNYGYTF. Written as DNA, the CDR3 is TGTGCCAGCATTCCCCCCACTAACTATGGCTACACCTTC. This rearrangement joins TRBV2 to TRBJ1-2; no definite D call. This CDR3 region has 13 residues. V was cut by 7 bases and J by 0 bases, with 9 bases left in between. Germline V CDR1 and CDR2: SNHLY, FYNNEI.

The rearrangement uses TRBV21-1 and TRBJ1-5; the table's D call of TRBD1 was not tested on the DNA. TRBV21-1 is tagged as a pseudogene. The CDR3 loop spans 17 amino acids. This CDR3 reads CASSKDTTGQNNQPQHF. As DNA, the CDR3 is TGTGCCAGCAGCAAAGATACGACAGGGCAAAACAATCAGCCCCAGCATTTT.

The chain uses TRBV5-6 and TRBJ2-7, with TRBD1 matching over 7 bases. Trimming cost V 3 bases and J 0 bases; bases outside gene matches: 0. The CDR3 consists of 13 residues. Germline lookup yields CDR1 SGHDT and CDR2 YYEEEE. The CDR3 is CASSWDSSYEQYF. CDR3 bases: TGTGCCAGCAGCTGGGACAGCTCCTACGAGCAGTACTTC.

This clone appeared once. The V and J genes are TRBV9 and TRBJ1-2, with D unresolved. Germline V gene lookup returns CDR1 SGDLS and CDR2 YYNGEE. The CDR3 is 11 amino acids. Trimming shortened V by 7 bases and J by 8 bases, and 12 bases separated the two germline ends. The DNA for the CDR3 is TGTGCCAGCGGTGGACTGGGGGGCTACACCTTC. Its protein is CASGGLGGYTF.

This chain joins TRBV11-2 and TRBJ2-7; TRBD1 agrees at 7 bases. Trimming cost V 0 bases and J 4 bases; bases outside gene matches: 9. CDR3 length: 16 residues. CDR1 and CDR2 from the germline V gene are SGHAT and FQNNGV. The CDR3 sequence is CASSLDGRTGVYEQYF. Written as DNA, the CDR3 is TGTGCCAGCAGCTTAGATGGTCGGACAGGCGTTTACGAGCAGTACTTC.

Here the CDR3 reads CASSPRQRSGYTF. CDR3 nucleotides: TGTGCCAGCAGCCCTCGACAGCGAAGTGGCTACACCTTC. V and J are TRBV7-2 and TRBJ1-2; D possibly corresponds to TRBD1 (5 bases). Germline loops: CDR1 SGHTA, CDR2 FQGNSA. The CDR3 extends over 13 amino acids. Trimming shortened V by 5 bases and J by 7 bases, and 14 bases separated the two germline ends.

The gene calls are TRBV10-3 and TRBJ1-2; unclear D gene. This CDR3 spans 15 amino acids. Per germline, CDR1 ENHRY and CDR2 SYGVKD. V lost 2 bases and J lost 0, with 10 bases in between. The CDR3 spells CAISEERDSNYGYTF. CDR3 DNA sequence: TGTGCCATCAGTGAGGAGCGCGACTCTAACTATGGCTACACCTTC.

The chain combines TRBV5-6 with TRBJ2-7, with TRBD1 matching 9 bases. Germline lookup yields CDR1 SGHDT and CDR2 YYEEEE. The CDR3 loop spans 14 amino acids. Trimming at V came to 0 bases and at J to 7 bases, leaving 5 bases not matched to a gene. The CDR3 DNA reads TGTGCCAGCAGCTTGGGGACAGGGGTGGGGGAGCAGTACTTC. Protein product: CASSLGTGVGEQYF.

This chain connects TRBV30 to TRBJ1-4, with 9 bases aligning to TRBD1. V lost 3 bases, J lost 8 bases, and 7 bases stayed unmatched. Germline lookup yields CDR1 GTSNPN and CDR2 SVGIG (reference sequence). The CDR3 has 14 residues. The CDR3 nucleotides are TGTGCCTGGAGAACCGGGACAGGGAACGAAAAACTGTTTTTT. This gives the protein CAWRTGTGNEKLFF.

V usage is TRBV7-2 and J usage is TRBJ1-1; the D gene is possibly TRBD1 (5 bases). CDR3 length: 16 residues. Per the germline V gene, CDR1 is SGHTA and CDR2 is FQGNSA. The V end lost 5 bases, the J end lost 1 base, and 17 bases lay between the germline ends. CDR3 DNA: TGTGCCAGCAGCACTTACGGGGGTATTTGGAACACTGAAGCTTTCTTT. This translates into CASSTYGGIWNTEAFF.

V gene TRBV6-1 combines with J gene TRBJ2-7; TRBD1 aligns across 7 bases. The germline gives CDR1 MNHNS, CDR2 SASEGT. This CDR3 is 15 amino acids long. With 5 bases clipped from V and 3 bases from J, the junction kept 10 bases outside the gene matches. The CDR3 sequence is CASSTGTEVFYEQYF. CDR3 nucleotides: TGTGCCAGCAGTACCGGGACAGAGGTTTTCTACGAGCAGTACTTC.